A single sample gave rise to the 6 T cell receptor beta chains below, sequenced in a study of cytomegalovirus exposure and HLA in healthy donors. The primer mix had 60 Vbeta and 13 Jbeta primers. Profiled with immunoSEQ multiplex PCR; TCRdb holds only in-frame clones, not every one. This sample yields 100,000 to 150,000 clones, of which 72% are seen a single time; approximately 3.9% belongs to the top ten. The material sequenced was PBMCs. Receptor source: a man aged 50-59 years in good health and CMV-seropositive.

V gene TRBV7-9 combines with J gene TRBJ1-2, with D possibly matching TRBD1 (6 bases). CDR1 SEHNR and CDR2 FQNEAQ come from the germline V gene (reference sequence). The CDR3 totals 17 residues. The V end lost 1 base, the J end lost 2 bases, and 17 bases lay between the germline ends. This chain's CDR3 is CASSLGTAIDPNYGYTF. CDR3 sequence (DNA): TGTGCCAGCAGCTTAGGGACAGCCATAGATCCAAACTATGGCTACACCTTC. Full variable domain (remainder filled in from reference TRBV7-9 and TRBJ1-2): DTGVSQNPRHKITKRGQNVTFRCDPISEHNRLYWYRQTLGQGPEFLTYFQNEAQLEKSRLLSDRFSAERPKGSFSTLEIQRTEQGDSAMYLCASSLGTAIDPNYGYTFGSGTRLTVV.

The gene calls are TRBV6-1 and TRBJ2-1; 7 positions agree with TRBD2. After removal of 3 bases from V and 7 bases from J, the junction contained 12 bases not matched to a gene. CDR1 is MNHNS, CDR2 SASEGT, per germline. The CDR3 sequence is 16 residues long. CDR3 region: CASSEGSSGLGNEQFF. The CDR3 DNA follows: TGTGCCAGCAGTGAGGGGTCTAGCGGCCTCGGTAATGAGCAGTTCTTC.

The chain recombines TRBV4-2 with TRBJ1-1; TRBD1 matches at 8 bases. CDR3 length equals 14 residues. CDR1 is LGHNA and CDR2 is YNFKEQ in the germline V gene. V gave up 1 base and J gave up 6 bases; unmatched junction bases: 4. The CDR3 DNA reads as TGTGCCAGCAGCCAAGCAGGGGGCGCGTCTGAAGCTTTCTTT. It translates to CASSQAGGASEAFF.

This clone appeared once. This chain connects TRBV11-2 to TRBJ1-3; a possible D gene is TRBD1 (6 bases). With 2 bases removed from V and 1 base from J, the gap between germline ends came to 12 bases. The CDR3 sequence is 16 residues long. From germline, CDR1 is SGHAT and CDR2 FQNNGV. Here the CDR3 reads CASSLWGQTSGNTIYF. The DNA for the CDR3 is TGTGCCAGCAGCTTATGGGGGCAGACTTCTGGAAACACCATATATTTT.

This clone has only one observation. The rearrangement joins TRBV11-1 to TRBJ1-1, with a tentative D call TRBD1 (5 bases). Germline CDR1 and CDR2: SGHAT and FQDESV (reference sequence). The V end lost 0 bases, the J end lost 8 bases, and 13 bases lay between the germline ends. CDR3 length: 14 amino acids. CDR3 bases: TGTGCCAGCAGCTTAGCTCCCTATCGGGGGGAAGCTTTCTTT. The encoded protein is CASSLAPYRGEAFF.

The rearrangement uses TRBV6-5 and TRBJ2-2; D is possibly TRBD1 (6 bases). Germline V gene lookup returns CDR1 MNHEY and CDR2 SVGAGI. Trimming stripped 5 bases from V and 4 bases from J, with 14 bases between. The CDR3 is 15 amino acids. In DNA form, the CDR3 reads TGTGCCAGCAGTCCCCGAGGGGGTCGCACCGGGGAGCTGTTTTTT. As protein: CASSPRGGRTGELFF.